This TCR beta chain was obtained from a study of CD8 T cells in Susac syndrome. The germline V gene has CDR1 MGHRA and CDR2 YSYEKL. This CDR3 region has 14 residues. V gave up 4 bases and J gave up 3 bases, with 11 bases separating them. Random hexamers primed reverse transcription of about 0.45 to 1 ug RNA. It was immunoSEQ multiplex PCR that amplified TCR beta CDR3 across 54 Vbeta and 13 Jbeta. A single record per CDR3 protein comes from TCRdb applying MiXCR to the immunoSEQ multiplex PCR reads. Counted here are under 150,000 distinct CDR3 sequences, approximately 96% occurring once; the ten biggest clones make up 0.065% to 0.095%.

The V call is TRBV4-1, the J call TRBJ2-3, with D possibly being TRBD1 (5 bases). This clonotype was sampled from a human donor with Susac syndrome. What was sequenced was CD4+ T cells from PBMCs. CDR3 loop: CASSPTDGTDTQYF. CDR3 nucleotides: TGCGCCAGCAGCCCGACAGACGGGACAGATACGCAGTATTTT.